This record covers a single T cell receptor beta chain. The antigen is unknown. The data belong to a study of OX40 agonist ivuxolimab in advanced cancers. About the study: About 40% of patients had received prior checkpoint inhibitor therapy. Study-wide findings and caveats: CD8+ T cells (on average) carried more expanded clones than CD4+ T cells. The study did not work out the antigen specificity of the expanded peripheral T cells. There was clonal expansion of CD4+ and CD8+ blood T cells by week 6 at 0.1 to 3.0 mg/kg.

Assay: immunoSEQ multiplex PCR; the TCRdb copy retains only in-frame clones and omits some. The sample holds about 52,000 clones; about 93% are singletons and the top ten take approximately 25%. Trimming removed 6 bases from V and 0 bases from J; junction bases left unmatched: 8. From germline, CDR1 is SGHNT and CDR2 YYREEE (reference sequence). The CDR3 covers 18 residues. V is TRBV5-4 and J is TRBJ2-1, with TRBD2 matching over 14 bases. The TCR sequence derives from an adult with an advanced solid tumor such as melanoma, head and neck, liver or kidney cancer. The sample here was CD4+ or CD8+ T cells sorted from blood, taken in a trial of the OX40 agonist ivuxolimab. CDR3 sequence (DNA): TGTGCCAGCACCCCGGGACTAGCGGGAGACGGCTCCTACAATGAGCAGTTCTTC. Protein: CASTPGLAGDGSYNEQFF. The full variable domain, in which reference TRBV5-4 and TRBJ2-1 provide the parts outside the CDR3, is ETGVTQSPTHLIKTRGQQVTLRCSSQSGHNTVSWYQQALGQGPQFIFQYYREEENGRGNFPPRFSGLQFPNYSSELNVNALELDDSALYLCASTPGLAGDGSYNEQFFGPGTRLTVL.